This T cell receptor (beta chain) was recorded in a study of vaccination and CD4 T cells after COVID-19. This clonotype was observed a few times. Its matching antigen is unknown. The V gene's germline CDR1 is SGHVS and CDR2 FQNEAQ. The CDR3 is 13 amino acids. V was pared by 2 bases and J by 0 bases, with 3 bases between. The Oncomine TCR Beta short-read assay sequenced DNA from cultured CD4+ T cells. Each CDR3 protein is one row after TCRdb ran MiXCR on the PCR reads. Of more than 20,000 distinct CDR3 sequences in the sample, less than 45% are singletons; the top ten hold roughly 5%. Time point here: late sampling 161 to 241 days after vaccination in a few convalescent patients. This sample's treatment: approximately nine-day PBMC culture with coronavirus spike peptide pools or control peptides (ViraFEST assay).

Sequencing used CD4+ T cells from blood, cultured in vitro, obtained about 7 months after SARS-CoV-2 vaccination. The receptor's source is a human donor who had recovered from COVID-19. This sequence joins TRBV7-8 and TRBJ2-3; D uncertain. CDR3 amino acids: CASSLSSTDTQYF. The CDR3 coding sequence is TGTGCCAGCAGCTTATCCAGCACAGATACGCAGTATTTT.